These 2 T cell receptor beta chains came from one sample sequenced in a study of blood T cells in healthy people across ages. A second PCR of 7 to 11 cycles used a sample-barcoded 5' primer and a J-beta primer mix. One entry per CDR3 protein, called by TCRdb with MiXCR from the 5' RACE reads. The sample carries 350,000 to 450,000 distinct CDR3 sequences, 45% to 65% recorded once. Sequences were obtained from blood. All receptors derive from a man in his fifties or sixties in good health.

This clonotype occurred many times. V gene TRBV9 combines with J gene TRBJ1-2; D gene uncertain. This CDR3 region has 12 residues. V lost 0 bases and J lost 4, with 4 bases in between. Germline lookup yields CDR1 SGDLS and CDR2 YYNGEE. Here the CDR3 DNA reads TGTGCCAGCAGCGTAGACCGCTATGGCTACACCTTC. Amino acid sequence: CASSVDRYGYTF.

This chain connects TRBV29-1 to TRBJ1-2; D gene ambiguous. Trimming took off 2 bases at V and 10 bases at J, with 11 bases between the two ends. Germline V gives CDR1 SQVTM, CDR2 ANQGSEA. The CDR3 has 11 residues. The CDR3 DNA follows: TGCAGCGTTGAAATTTTAGCGGACTACACCTTC. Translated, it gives CSVEILADYTF.